The rows below give T cell receptor beta chains drawn from one sample of a study of cytomegalovirus exposure and HLA in healthy donors. The data were produced by immunoSEQ multiplex PCR, yet TCRdb's version contains in-frame clones alone and is incomplete. The data contain fewer than 70,000 clones, approximately 96% of them singletons. The sample was PBMCs. The receptors derive from a man between 18 and 29 years old in good health and CMV-seronegative. Both conserved end residues are part of each CDR3. A D gene is named only where the DNA matches it firmly.

v_call: TRBV6-1
d_call: -
cdr3_length: 13
j_call: TRBJ1-1
cdr3_aa: CASSERGNTEAFF
cdr3_nt: TGTGCCAGCAGTGAAAGGGGGAACACTGAAGCTTTCTTT

v_call: TRBV28
d_call: -
cdr3_length: 14
j_call: TRBJ2-7
cdr3_aa: CASSSTEVSYEQYF
cdr3_nt: TGTGCCAGCAGTTCTACGGAGGTCTCCTACGAGCAGTACTTC

v_call: TRBV9
d_call: -
cdr3_length: 17
j_call: TRBJ2-1
cdr3_aa: CASSAEPGLANSNEQFF
cdr3_nt: TGTGCCAGCAGCGCAGAGCCGGGTCTAGCGAATAGCAATGAGCAGTTCTTC

v_call: TRBV19
d_call: -
cdr3_length: 14
j_call: TRBJ2-7
cdr3_aa: CASSMGGAPYEQYF
cdr3_nt: TGTGCCAGTAGTATGGGGGGGGCTCCCTACGAGCAGTACTTC

v_call: TRBV5-1
d_call: TRBD2
cdr3_length: 12
j_call: TRBJ2-1
cdr3_aa: CASSPIAGEQFF
cdr3_nt: TGCGCCAGCAGCCCAATAGCGGGTGAGCAGTTCTTC

v_call: TRBV28
d_call: -
cdr3_length: 15
j_call: TRBJ1-1
cdr3_aa: CASSLTLALNTEAFF
cdr3_nt: TGTGCCAGCAGTTTAACCCTAGCCCTGAACACTGAAGCTTTCTTT

v_call: TRBV13
d_call: TRBD2
cdr3_length: 14
j_call: TRBJ2-5
cdr3_aa: CASNSAGVRETQYF
cdr3_nt: TGTGCCAGCAACTCAGCGGGAGTACGGGAGACCCAGTACTTC

v_call: TRBV2
d_call: TRBD1
cdr3_length: 14
j_call: TRBJ1-2
cdr3_aa: CASSIQGSNYGYTF
cdr3_nt: TGTGCCAGCAGTATACAGGGGTCCAACTATGGCTACACCTTC

v_call: TRBV28
d_call: -
cdr3_length: 15
j_call: TRBJ2-7
cdr3_aa: CASSLLGQGSYEQYF
cdr3_nt: TGTGCCAGCAGTTTACTGGGCCAGGGAAGCTACGAGCAGTACTTC

v_call: TRBV7-2
d_call: -
cdr3_length: 15
j_call: TRBJ2-7
cdr3_aa: CASSLYPGTPTGQYF
cdr3_nt: TGTGCCAGCAGCCTCTATCCCGGGACACCTACGGGGCAGTACTTC

v_call: TRBV2
d_call: -
cdr3_length: 13
j_call: TRBJ1-2
cdr3_aa: CASSEAPGGGYTF
cdr3_nt: TGTGCCAGCAGTGAAGCGCCCGGAGGTGGCTACACCTTC

v_call: TRBV4-1
d_call: TRBD1
cdr3_length: 15
j_call: TRBJ2-2
cdr3_aa: CASSQTGGWAGELFF
cdr3_nt: TGCGCCAGCAGCCAAACAGGGGGCTGGGCCGGGGAGCTGTTTTTT

v_call: TRBV5-6
d_call: -
cdr3_length: 14
j_call: TRBJ2-7
cdr3_aa: CASTPSRGKYEQYF
cdr3_nt: TGTGCCAGCACCCCAAGCAGGGGCAAGTACGAGCAGTACTTC